Shown below are 10 T cell receptor beta chains from a single sample sequenced in a study of CDR3 diversity in severe acne. TCRdb processed the PCR reads anew with MiXCR; each CDR3 protein has one entry. Here the sample spans more than 80,000 distinct CDR3 sequences, around 47% being singletons. What was sequenced was blood. These receptors were obtained from a male donor with severe acne vulgaris.

The V and J genes are TRBV2 and TRBJ1-6; TRBD1 is a possible D gene (6 bases). The CDR3 runs 14 residues. CDR1 SNHLY and CDR2 FYNNEI come from the germline V gene. Trimming took 3 bases from V and 10 from J, leaving 13 bases between them. The CDR3 loop is CASSDRDTGSPLHF. In nucleotides, the CDR3 is TGTGCCAGCAGTGATCGGGACACGGGGTCACCCCTCCACTTT.

V usage is TRBV6-6 and J usage is TRBJ2-7; 12 bases match TRBD1. The CDR3 loop spans 17 amino acids. The germline gives CDR1 MNHNY, CDR2 SVGAGI (reference sequence). After removal of 5 bases from V and 3 bases from J, the junction contained 11 bases not matched to a gene. The CDR3, as DNA: TGTGCCAGCAGTGTCTTCGGGACAGGGGGCGGTGGCTACGAGCAGTACTTC. It specifies CASSVFGTGGGGYEQYF.

This clonotype was seen repeatedly, ten times or more. This chain links TRBV12-3 or TRBV12-4 with TRBJ1-5; no definite D call. CDR3 length: 13 amino acids. V shed 3 bases and J shed 4 bases, with 7 bases lying between them. CDR3 DNA sequence: TGTGCCAGCAGTTTTTCAGATAATCAGCCCCAGCATTTT. This translates into CASSFSDNQPQHF.

The rearrangement links TRBV6-5 to TRBJ1-6; 10 bases map to TRBD1. CDR3 size: 15 residues. J lost 6 bases, V lost 8 bases, and 7 bases had no gene match. CDR1 is MNHEY, CDR2 SVGAGI, per germline. The CDR3 sequence: CASGPRDRGNSPLHF. As DNA, the CDR3 is TGTGCCAGCGGACCCCGGGACAGGGGTAATTCACCCCTCCACTTT.

The chain recombines TRBV9 with TRBJ2-3; 8 bases fit TRBD2. Per germline, CDR1 SGDLS and CDR2 YYNGEE. CDR3 length: 14 residues. The ends lost 2 bases at V and 5 bases at J; junction bases unmatched: 4. CDR3 sequence (DNA): TGTGCCAGCAGCGTCTCGGGAGGGCAAGATACGCAGTATTTT. As protein: CASSVSGGQDTQYF.

J is TRBJ2-1 and V is TRBV20-1; 10 nucleotides agree with TRBD2. V gave up 6 bases and J gave up 12 bases; unmatched junction bases: 11. CDR3 length: 13 amino acids. Germline assignment: CDR1 DFQATT and CDR2 SNEGSKA (reference sequence). The CDR3 DNA follows: TGCAGTGCGCTGAGGACTAGCGGAAATACGCAGTTCTTC. Translating gives CSALRTSGNTQFF.

The chain recombines TRBV15 with TRBJ2-7; D remains unclear. V was clipped by 1 base and J by 4 bases, with 11 bases between them. This CDR3 region has 14 residues. CDR1 and CDR2 (germline): LNHNV, YYDKDF (reference sequence). As DNA, the CDR3 is TGTGCCACCAGCAGAGGGGCTAGTAGGTACGAGCAGTACTTC. As protein: CATSRGASRYEQYF.

Notes on this clonotype: The final CDR3 position lacks the conserved phenylalanine or tryptophan, pointing to a likely read error. Because the CDR3's place on the DNA is in doubt, the DNA is left out and the CDR3 is given as listed by TCRdb. The V gene is TRBV27, the J gene TRBJ2-5; TRBD1 is the table's D call and was not checked against the DNA. From its first to its last residue, the CDR3 has 15 amino acids. The germline gives CDR1 MNHEY, CDR2 SMNVEV (reference sequence). The CDR3 sequence: CASSSGVGYGYTFGS.

Remarks on this clonotype: This may arise from a read error, as a much more abundant clone is one base away. J is TRBJ2-3 and V is TRBV9; D gene uncertain. Germline-derived CDR1 and CDR2 are SGDLS and YYNGEE. The CDR3 is made up of 13 amino acids. The germline V and J ends were trimmed by 3 bases and 5 bases, with 10 bases remaining between them. The CDR3 DNA follows: TGTGCCAGCAGCGCATACCTCATAGATACGCAGTATTTT. It yields the protein CASSAYLIDTQYF.

CDR3 DNA: TGTGCTAGGCCCCTGGACCATGTGGACTACGAGCAGTACTTC. Translated, it gives CARPLDHVDYEQYF. The chain combines TRBV12-3 or TRBV12-4 with TRBJ2-7, with unresolved D. The CDR3 totals 14 residues.